The clone carrying this T cell receptor beta chain was recorded a few times. Specified time point: newly diagnosed GD, antithyroid drugs for less than 3 months. PBMCs were the source of the RNA used for TCR sequencing. Libraries of TCR beta came from iRepertoire HTBI primers plus Arm-PCR of CDR3 regions. TCRdb re-called the multiplex PCR reads through MiXCR, storing one row per CDR3 protein. The repertoire holds fewer than 400,000 distinct CDR3 sequences, with 15% to 20% as singletons. The data stem from a study of regulatory T cells in long-lasting Graves disease. V lost 4 bases and J lost 7, with 23 bases in between. This CDR3 is 17 amino acids long. Germline V gene data show CDR1 as SGDLS and CDR2 as YYNGEE.

Sequenced here: peripheral blood mononuclear cells (PBMCs), sampled at new diagnosis, from a patient treated with antithyroid drugs. This receptor was identified in a female donor with Graves disease. The chain uses TRBV9 and TRBJ2-2; weak D call: TRBD2 (6 bases). The CDR3 here is CASSQLNGAGIRGELFF. CDR3 DNA sequence: TGTGCCAGCAGCCAATTAAACGGAGCGGGTATACGCGGGGAGCTGTTTTTT.